These T cell receptor beta chains were read from a single sample in a study of blood T cell repertoires in COVID-19. Libraries were prepared by immunoSEQ multiplex PCR; TCRdb keeps only in-frame clonotypes and omits some of them. Of roughly 240,000 clones listed, about 87% are singletons. The sample was PBMCs or T cells enriched from blood (not recorded which). The receptors originated from a man aged 50-60 years who had been exposed to COVID-19. CDR3s include the opening cysteine and the closing phenylalanine or tryptophan. The D gene is left open where the match is weak. Expanded clones are given a class, and other clones once, few, many or no size at all.

once	TRBD2	TRBV11-2	TRBJ2-3	CASSFTGGKTDTQYF	TGTGCCAGCAGCTTCACGGGGGGTAAAACAGATACGCAGTATTTT
.	.	TRBV18	TRBJ1-3	CASSPSISGVGNTIYF	TGTGCCAGCTCACCCTCTATTTCGGGGGTTGGAAACACCATATATTTT
once	.	TRBV29-1	TRBJ2-1	CSVVVSGSYNEQFF	TGCAGCGTTGTCGTTTCAGGCTCCTACAATGAGCAGTTCTTC
.	TRBD1	TRBV9	TRBJ1-1	CASSASLPGQTLNTEAFF	TGTGCCAGCAGCGCCTCCTTACCGGGACAGACCTTGAACACTGAAGCTTTCTTT
.	TRBD1	TRBV24-1	TRBJ1-1	CATSDYRGSAFF	TGTGCCACCAGTGACTACAGGGGATCAGCTTTCTTT
.	.	TRBV5-4	TRBJ2-1	CASSSGLANEQFF	TGTGCCAGCAGCTCGGGACTGGCCAATGAGCAGTTCTTC
.	.	TRBV25-1	TRBJ1-6	CASRGGSSYNSPLHF	TGTGCCAGCAGGGGAGGGAGCTCCTATAATTCACCCCTCCACTTT
.	TRBD2	TRBV4-2	TRBJ2-3	CASSQAGLAGGLADTQYF	TGTGCCAGCAGCCAAGCGGGACTAGCGGGAGGTCTGGCAGATACGCAGTATTTT
.	.	TRBV2	TRBJ2-3	CAIPTQRAVAWTDTQYF	TGTGCCATTCCGACCCAACGCGCGGTAGCCTGGACAGATACGCAGTATTTT
.	TRBD2	TRBV20-1	TRBJ2-1	CSASRLALDNEQFF	TGCAGTGCTAGTAGACTAGCGCTGGACAATGAGCAGTTCTTC
.	TRBD1	TRBV6-5	TRBJ1-2	CASRRDRGRSGYTF	TGTGCCAGCAGACGGGACAGGGGGCGAAGTGGCTACACCTTC
.	TRBD1	TRBV5-1	TRBJ2-1	CASSLEGRGLEQFF	TGCGCCAGCAGCTTGGAGGGCAGGGGGCTTGAGCAGTTCTTC
.	TRBD1	TRBV29-1	TRBJ1-1	CSARGQGKGAFF	TGCAGCGCCCGGGGACAGGGGAAGGGAGCTTTCTTT
.	.	TRBV20-1	TRBJ1-1	CSASGDTEAFF	TGCAGTGCTAGCGGGGACACTGAAGCTTTCTTT
.	.	TRBV5-1	TRBJ1-1	CASSLEEGSEAFF	TGCGCCAGCAGCTTGGAAGAGGGATCTGAAGCTTTCTTT
once	.	TRBV28	TRBJ1-2	CASRGQDYGYTF	TGTGCCAGCAGGGGGCAGGACTATGGCTACACCTTC
.	TRBD1	TRBV28	TRBJ1-5	CASTLQGFQPQHF	TGTGCCAGCACTTTACAGGGGTTTCAGCCCCAGCATTTT
.	.	TRBV21-1	TRBJ1-1	CASSKVTKVNTEAFF	TGTGCCAGCAGCAAAGTAACTAAGGTGAACACTGAAGCTTTCTTT
.	TRBD1	TRBV25-1	TRBJ1-2	CASNRGDSLYGYTF	TGTGCCAGCAATAGGGGGGACAGTCTTTATGGCTACACCTTC
.	.	TRBV3-1/TRBV3-2	TRBJ2-5	CASSQVASETQYF	TGTGCCAGCAGCCAAGTAGCGTCAGAGACCCAGTACTTC
.	.	TRBV7-9	TRBJ1-2	CASSARQEDYTF	TGTGCCAGCAGCGCCCGTCAGGAGGACTACACCTTC
.	.	TRBV5-1	TRBJ1-4	CASSLGLGRLEKLFF	TGCGCCAGCAGCTTGGGGCTGGGGCGTTTAGAAAAACTGTTTTTT
.	.	TRBV25-1	TRBJ1-6	CASSEWGGVLRNSPLHF	TGTGCCAGCAGTGAATGGGGGGGGGTTCTGAGGAATTCACCCCTCCACTTT
.	.	TRBV2	TRBJ1-1	CASSLQGSGEAFF	TGTGCCAGCAGTCTACAGGGATCAGGTGAAGCTTTCTTT
few	TRBD1	TRBV27	TRBJ1-2	CASSRTGQGNSGYTF	TGTGCCAGCAGCCGAACGGGACAGGGCAATAGTGGCTACACCTTC
.	TRBD2	TRBV24-1	TRBJ2-1	CATNPGRGDSSYNEQFF	TGTGCCACCAACCCGGGACGGGGGGATAGCTCCTACAATGAGCAGTTCTTC
.	TRBD2	TRBV27	TRBJ2-1	CASCRRLANNEQFF	TGTGCCAGCTGTCGGAGACTAGCCAACAATGAGCAGTTCTTC
.	.	TRBV9	TRBJ2-1	CASSVASRANEQFF	TGTGCCAGCAGCGTAGCTTCCAGGGCCAATGAGCAGTTCTTC
.	TRBD2	TRBV9	TRBJ2-3	CASSFSQGLAGGIADTQYF	TGTGCCAGCAGCTTCTCCCAAGGCCTAGCGGGGGGAATAGCAGATACGCAGTATTTT
.	TRBD1	TRBV28	TRBJ1-1	CASTPTGRNTEAFF	TGTGCCAGCACCCCGACAGGGAGGAACACTGAAGCTTTCTTT
once	TRBD1	TRBV19	TRBJ2-7	CASSTGQGRSYEQYF	TGTGCCAGTAGTACAGGACAGGGGAGATCCTACGAGCAGTACTTC
.	.	TRBV7-9	TRBJ1-3	CASSFPGASGNTIYF	TGTGCCAGCAGCTTTCCAGGGGCCTCAGGAAACACCATATATTTT
.	TRBD1	TRBV5-4	TRBJ1-4	CASGTGQEGEKLFF	TGTGCCAGCGGAACGGGACAGGAGGGTGAAAAACTGTTTTTT
.	TRBD1	TRBV11-2	TRBJ1-1	CASSLRGTVNTEAFF	TGTGCCAGCAGCTTAAGGGGGACAGTGAACACTGAAGCTTTCTTT
.	TRBD2	TRBV11-3	TRBJ2-2	CASSPGTSGSKRTGELFF	TGTGCCAGCAGCCCCGGGACTAGCGGGAGTAAACGCACCGGGGAGCTGTTTTTT